These T cell receptor beta chains were read from a single sample in a study of cytomegalovirus exposure and HLA in healthy donors. Clones were read by immunoSEQ multiplex PCR, and TCRdb kept only the in-frame ones, dropping some. The data contain some 130,000 clones, around 70% of them singletons. Sample: PBMCs. Source of these receptors: a woman aged 55-69 years in good health and CMV-seropositive. CDR3s include the opening cysteine and the closing phenylalanine or tryptophan. Each record gives: clone size, J gene, V gene, D gene, CDR3 protein, CDR3 DNA. A D gene is named only where the DNA matches it firmly. A clone size is listed for some rows: how often the clone was seen (once, few, many), or a class if it is expanded.

few	TRBJ2-2	TRBV28	.	CASSLLPGNTGELFF	TGTGCCAGCAGTTTACTTCCAGGGAACACCGGGGAGCTGTTTTTT
.	TRBJ2-1	TRBV27	TRBD2	CASSPYSGRYPYNEQFF	TGTGCCAGCAGTCCTTATAGCGGGAGGTACCCCTACAATGAGCAGTTCTTC
.	TRBJ1-2	TRBV18	.	CASSPSDTPSYGYTF	TGTGCCAGCTCACCTTCGGACACCCCATCCTATGGCTACACCTTC
.	TRBJ2-2	TRBV6-1	.	CASSEATSRKELFF	TGTGCCAGCAGTGAAGCGACTAGTCGAAAGGAGCTGTTTTTT
.	TRBJ2-1	TRBV5-1	.	CASSPEANWDEQFF	TGCGCCAGCAGCCCGGAGGCTAATTGGGATGAGCAGTTCTTC
.	TRBJ1-1	TRBV28	.	CASSPHMNTEAFF	TGTGCCAGCAGTCCTCACATGAACACTGAAGCTTTCTTT
.	TRBJ2-2	TRBV29-1	.	CSVDRGGELFF	TGCAGCGTGGATAGGGGCGGGGAGCTGTTTTTT
.	TRBJ1-1	TRBV2	TRBD1	CASSSSQGYTEAFF	TGTGCCAGCAGTAGTTCACAGGGGTACACTGAAGCTTTCTTT
.	TRBJ1-2	TRBV5-6	.	CASSATGGYGYTF	TGTGCCAGCAGCGCGACGGGGGGATATGGCTACACCTTC
.	TRBJ2-5	TRBV15	.	CATSRDQAAEPQYF	TGTGCCACCAGCAGAGATCAGGCAGCGGAACCCCAGTACTTC
.	TRBJ2-7	TRBV9	.	CASSVAGYGYEQYF	TGTGCCAGCAGCGTAGCGGGATACGGCTACGAGCAGTACTTC
.	TRBJ1-4	TRBV10-1	TRBD1	CASSESEGQGALNEKLFF	TGCGCCAGCAGTGAGTCGGAGGGACAGGGGGCTTTAAATGAAAAACTGTTTTTT
few	TRBJ1-2	TRBV5-6	TRBD1	CASSLGQGAGYTF	TGTGCCAGCAGCTTGGGACAGGGAGCCGGCTACACCTTC
once	TRBJ2-7	TRBV6-1	TRBD2	CASTKLAAYEQYF	TGTGCCAGCACTAAACTAGCGGCCTACGAGCAGTACTTC
few	TRBJ2-7	TRBV6-1	.	CASSERGIRPYEQYF	TGTGCCAGCAGTGAAAGGGGAATCAGACCCTACGAGCAGTACTTC
.	TRBJ2-7	TRBV28	.	CASSLAEGVYEQYF	TGTGCCAGCAGCCTAGCAGAGGGAGTTTACGAGCAGTACTTC
.	TRBJ2-1	TRBV5-4	.	CASSPGRYNEQFF	TGTGCCAGCAGCCCGGGGAGGTACAATGAGCAGTTCTTC
.	TRBJ2-5	TRBV25-1	TRBD1	CASSGDRGREETQYF	TGTGCCAGCAGTGGGGACAGGGGGCGGGAAGAGACCCAGTACTTC
once	TRBJ2-7	TRBV25-1	.	CASSENTREQYF	TGTGCCAGCAGTGAAAATACCCGGGAGCAGTACTTC
.	TRBJ1-4	TRBV6-1	TRBD1	CASSEDRGAREKLFF	TGTGCCAGCAGTGAAGACAGGGGGGCAAGGGAAAAACTGTTTTTT
.	TRBJ1-5	TRBV7-9	.	CASSSGGINQPQHF	TGTGCCAGCAGCTCCGGCGGCATAAATCAGCCCCAGCATTTT
.	TRBJ1-2	TRBV7-9	TRBD1	CASSFPRGTGYTF	TGTGCCAGCAGCTTCCCCAGGGGGACTGGCTACACCTTC
few	TRBJ1-2	TRBV10-2	.	CASSEKIRVNYGYTF	TGCGCCAGCAGTGAGAAGATTCGGGTAAACTATGGCTACACCTTC
.	TRBJ2-7	TRBV4-1	TRBD2	CASSQDAEIAGLYEQYF	TGCGCCAGCAGCCAAGATGCGGAGATAGCGGGCCTCTACGAGCAGTACTTC
few	TRBJ1-6	TRBV20-1	.	CSATGTSPLHF	TGCAGTGCAACAGGGACTTCACCCCTCCACTTT
.	TRBJ1-5	TRBV6-1	.	CASSEVDRLGQPQHF	TGTGCCAGCAGTGAAGTCGACAGGCTCGGTCAGCCCCAGCATTTT
once	TRBJ2-7	TRBV30	.	CAWSGDSEPYEQYF	TGTGCCTGGAGTGGGGACTCGGAGCCCTACGAGCAGTACTTC
.	TRBJ1-2	TRBV7-9	.	CASSPTARDYGYTF	TGTGCCAGCAGCCCCACCGCCAGGGACTATGGCTACACCTTC
.	TRBJ2-7	TRBV5-1	TRBD2	CASSPNAGDYYEQYF	TGCGCCAGCAGCCCCAATGCCGGGGACTACTACGAGCAGTACTTC
.	TRBJ2-1	TRBV19	.	CASSISAGEQFF	TGTGCCAGTAGTATATCGGCGGGAGAGCAGTTCTTC
.	TRBJ1-5	TRBV6-6	.	CASSPEGRVNQPQHF	TGTGCCAGCAGCCCGGAGGGCAGGGTCAATCAGCCCCAGCATTTT
.	TRBJ2-2	TRBV6-1	.	CASSPPGLDTGELFF	TGTGCCAGCAGTCCTCCAGGCCTGGACACCGGGGAGCTGTTTTTT
.	TRBJ1-5	TRBV6-1	.	CASSEEGVRQPQHF	TGTGCCAGCAGTGAAGAGGGGGTTCGACAGCCCCAGCATTTT
.	TRBJ1-5	TRBV19	.	CASSIGDRGSYNQPQHF	TGTGCCAGTAGTATAGGTGATAGGGGAAGTTACAATCAGCCCCAGCATTTT
.	TRBJ2-3	TRBV11-2	.	CASSTGDTQYF	TGTGCCAGCAGCACCGGAGATACGCAGTATTTT
few	TRBJ2-7	TRBV27	.	CASKLQGSYEQYF	TGTGCCAGCAAATTGCAGGGGTCCTACGAGCAGTACTTC
.	TRBJ2-3	TRBV6-5	.	CASSYNRFTDTQYF	TGTGCCAGCAGTTATAACAGGTTCACAGATACGCAGTATTTT
.	TRBJ2-1	TRBV30	TRBD2	CAWSVHTSGMSQFF	TGTGCCTGGAGTGTACATACTAGCGGGATGAGCCAGTTCTTC
.	TRBJ1-1	TRBV9	.	CASTQGASGITEAFF	TGTGCCAGCACTCAGGGTGCGAGCGGGATCACTGAAGCTTTCTTT
few	TRBJ2-7	TRBV5-8	.	CASRRQVYEQYF	TGTGCCAGCAGGCGACAGGTCTACGAGCAGTACTTC
.	TRBJ1-5	TRBV7-9	.	CSSSFSQGTQHF	TGTTCCAGCAGCTTTAGTCAGGGTACCCAGCATTTT
once	TRBJ2-3	TRBV28	TRBD1	CASSSTGESTDTQYF	TGTGCCAGCAGTTCGACAGGGGAGAGCACAGATACGCAGTATTTT
.	TRBJ2-5	TRBV5-6	.	CASSFGETQYF	TGTGCCAGCAGCTTCGGAGAGACCCAGTACTTC
.	TRBJ2-3	TRBV7-3	.	CASSPRVTDTQYF	TGTGCCAGCAGCCCCAGGGTCACAGATACGCAGTATTTT
few	TRBJ1-4	TRBV25-1	.	CASREYNNEKLFF	TGTGCCAGCAGGGAGTATAATAATGAAAAACTGTTTTTT
.	TRBJ1-2	TRBV19	.	CASSPGTANYGYTF	TGTGCCAGTAGTCCGGGAACAGCTAACTATGGCTACACCTTC
.	TRBJ2-1	TRBV28	TRBD2	CASSRMGLAVYNEQFF	TGTGCCAGCAGTCGGATGGGGCTAGCGGTTTACAATGAGCAGTTCTTC
.	TRBJ1-2	TRBV5-6	.	CASSLGRTVYGYTF	TGTGCCAGCAGCTTGGGTCGGACAGTCTATGGCTACACCTTC
.	TRBJ1-1	TRBV4-2	TRBD1	CASSQVKVGDRFPFF	TGTGCCAGCAGCCAAGTTAAGGTTGGGGACAGGTTTCCTTTCTTT